Sequencing of this T cell receptor (beta chain) was carried out in a study of blood T cell repertoires in COVID-19. On the study more broadly: Acute and convalescent COVID-19 samples came from the United States, Italy and Spain. In each case, the material was cDNA or gDNA derived from T cells, B-cell-depleted T cells, or PBMCs.

Original data processing: Cell counts per sample came from amplifying reference gene primers. Profiled with immunoSEQ multiplex PCR; TCRdb holds only in-frame clones, not every one. The V and J calls and clone size are taken from that table; D and trimming were inferred from the DNA. In the table there are over 200,000 clones, under 90% of which are singletons. Germline CDR1 MNHEY, CDR2 SVGAGI. There are 16 residues in the CDR3. The junction had 10 bases not matched to a gene; V was cut back by 4 bases and J by 2 bases. This TCR derives from a man aged 55 to 70 who had recovered from COVID-19. Sequencing input: peripheral blood. J is TRBJ1-2 and V is TRBV6-5, with 7 bases fitting TRBD1. CDR3 sequence reads: CASSFRDSLPNYGYTF. The CDR3 coding sequence is TGTGCCAGCAGTTTCCGGGACAGCTTACCCAACTATGGCTACACCTTC.